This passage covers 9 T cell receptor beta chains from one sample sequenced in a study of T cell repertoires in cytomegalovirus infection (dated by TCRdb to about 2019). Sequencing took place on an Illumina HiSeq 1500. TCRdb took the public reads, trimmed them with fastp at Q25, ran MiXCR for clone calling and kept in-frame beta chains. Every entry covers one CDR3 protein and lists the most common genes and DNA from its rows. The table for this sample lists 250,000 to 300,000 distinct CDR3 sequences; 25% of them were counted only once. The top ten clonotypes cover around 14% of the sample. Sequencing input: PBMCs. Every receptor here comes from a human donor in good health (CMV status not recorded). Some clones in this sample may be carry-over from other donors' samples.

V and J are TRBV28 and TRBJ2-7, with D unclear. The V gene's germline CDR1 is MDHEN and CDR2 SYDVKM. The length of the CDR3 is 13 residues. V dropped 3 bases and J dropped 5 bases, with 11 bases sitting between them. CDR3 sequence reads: CASSLPAAHEQYF. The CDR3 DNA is TGTGCCAGCAGTTTGCCCGCGGCCCACGAGCAGTACTTC. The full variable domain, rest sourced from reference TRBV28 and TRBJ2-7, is DVKVTQSSRYLVKRTGEKVFLECVQDMDHENMFWYRQDPGLGLRLIYFSYDVKMKEKGDIPEGYSVSREKKERFSLILESASTNQTSMYLCASSLPAAHEQYFGPGTRLTVT.

The CDR3 region has the DNA TGCAGCGTTGGAGAACGGCGAAGTACTGAAGCTTTCTTT. It codes for CSVGERRSTEAFF. The V and J genes are TRBV29-1 and TRBJ1-1; D unclear. V gave up 4 bases and J gave up 5 bases, with 14 bases separating them. This CDR3 is 13 amino acids long. The germline V gene encodes CDR1 SQVTM and CDR2 ANQGSEA.

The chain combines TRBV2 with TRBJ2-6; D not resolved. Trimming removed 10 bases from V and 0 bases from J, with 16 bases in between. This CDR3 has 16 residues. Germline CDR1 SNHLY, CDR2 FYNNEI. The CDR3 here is CATVEAALSGANVLTF. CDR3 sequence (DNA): TGTGCCACCGTCGAGGCAGCCCTCTCTGGGGCCAACGTCCTGACTTTC.

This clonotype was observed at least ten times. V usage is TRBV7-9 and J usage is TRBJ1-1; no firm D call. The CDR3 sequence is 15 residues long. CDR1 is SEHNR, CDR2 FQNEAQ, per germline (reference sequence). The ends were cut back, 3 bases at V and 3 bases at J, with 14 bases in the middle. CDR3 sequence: CASSLTGFGHTEAFF. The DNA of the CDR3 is TGTGCCAGCAGCTTGACGGGCTTCGGGCACACTGAAGCTTTCTTT. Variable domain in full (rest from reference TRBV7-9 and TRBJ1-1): DTGVSQNPRHKITKRGQNVTFRCDPISEHNRLYWYRQTLGQGPEFLTYFQNEAQLEKSRLLSDRFSAERPKGSFSTLEIQRTEQGDSAMYLCASSLTGFGHTEAFFGQGTRLTVV.

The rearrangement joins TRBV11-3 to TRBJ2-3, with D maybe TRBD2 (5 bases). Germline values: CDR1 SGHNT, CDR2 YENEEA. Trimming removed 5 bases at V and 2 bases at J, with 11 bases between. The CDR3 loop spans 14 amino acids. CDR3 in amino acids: CASSVEVHTDTQYF. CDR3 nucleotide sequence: TGTGCCAGCAGCGTGGAGGTTCACACAGATACGCAGTATTTT. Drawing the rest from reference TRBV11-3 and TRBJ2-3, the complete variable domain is EAGVVQSPRYKIIEKKQPVAFWCNPISGHNTLYWYLQNLGQGPELLIRYENEEAVDDSQLPKDRFSAERLKGVDSTLKIQPAELGDSAVYLCASSVEVHTDTQYFGPGTRLTVL.

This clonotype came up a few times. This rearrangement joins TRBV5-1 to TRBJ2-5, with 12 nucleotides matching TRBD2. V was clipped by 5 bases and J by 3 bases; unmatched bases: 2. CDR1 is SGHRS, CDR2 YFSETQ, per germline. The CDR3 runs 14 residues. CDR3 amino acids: CASSPSGREETQYF. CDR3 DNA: TGCGCCAGCAGTCCTAGCGGGAGGGAAGAGACCCAGTACTTC.

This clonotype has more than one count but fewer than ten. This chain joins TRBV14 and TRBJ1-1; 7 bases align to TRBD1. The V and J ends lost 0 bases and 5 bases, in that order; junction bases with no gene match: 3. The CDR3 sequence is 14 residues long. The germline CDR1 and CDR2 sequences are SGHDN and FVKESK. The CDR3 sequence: CASSQDPGGTEAFF. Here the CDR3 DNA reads TGTGCCAGCAGCCAAGATCCAGGGGGGACTGAAGCTTTCTTT. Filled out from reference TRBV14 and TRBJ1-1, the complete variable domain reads EAGVTQFPSHSVIEKGQTVTLRCDPISGHDNLYWYRRVMGKEIKFLLHFVKESKQDESGMPNNRFLAERTGGTYSTLKVQPAELEDSGVYFCASSQDPGGTEAFFGQGTRLTVV.

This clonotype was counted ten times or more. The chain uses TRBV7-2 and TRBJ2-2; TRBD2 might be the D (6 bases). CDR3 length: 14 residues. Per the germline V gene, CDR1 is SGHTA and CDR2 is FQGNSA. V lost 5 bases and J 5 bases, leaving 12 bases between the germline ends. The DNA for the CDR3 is TGTGCCAGCAGCCCCTTGGGAGGTACCGGGGAGCTGTTTTTT. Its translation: CASSPLGGTGELFF.

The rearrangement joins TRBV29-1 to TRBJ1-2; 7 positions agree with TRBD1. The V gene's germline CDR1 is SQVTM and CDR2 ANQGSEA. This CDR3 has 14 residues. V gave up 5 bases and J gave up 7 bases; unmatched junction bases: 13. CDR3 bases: TGCAGCGTTCTTGTTGGAGGGGGCGTCGGTGGCTACACCTTC. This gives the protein CSVLVGGGVGGYTF.